A single sample is the source of the 16 T cell receptor beta chains below, sequenced in a study of shared clonotypes between healthy human individuals. The protocol was immunoSEQ multiplex PCR, while the TCRdb copy is restricted to in-frame clones and leaves out a portion. Altogether around 1 million clones are present, more than 75% being singletons, with the ten largest covering approximately 1.5%. The specimen sequenced was memory CD4+ T cells sorted from blood. Subset specified: CD45RA-negative fraction. These receptors were obtained from a young man in good health.

This chain links TRBV6-1 with TRBJ2-3, with TRBD2 identical over 9 bases. CDR1 and CDR2 (germline): MNHNS, SASEGT. Trimming took 6 bases from V and 7 from J; bases not matched to a gene: 11. The CDR3 loop spans 15 amino acids. The CDR3 loop is CASSDALAGPYTQYF. The CDR3 DNA reads as TGTGCCAGCAGCGACGCTCTAGCGGGGCCATATACGCAGTATTTT.

The rearrangement joins TRBV9 to TRBJ2-2; possibly TRBD2 for D (5 bases). This CDR3 has 15 amino acids. The V and J ends lost 3 bases and 3 bases respectively, with 12 bases between them. Per germline, CDR1 SGDLS and CDR2 YYNGEE. CDR3 in amino acids: CASSANPRDTGELFF. Written as DNA, the CDR3 is TGTGCCAGCAGCGCGAACCCGAGGGACACCGGGGAGCTGTTTTTT.

This clone was seen only once. The gene calls are TRBV5-6 and TRBJ1-5; TRBD1 agrees at 7 bases. The CDR3 sequence is 15 residues long. V lost 4 bases to trimming and J lost 5 bases; unmatched junction nucleotides: 9. The germline CDR1 and CDR2 sequences are SGHDT and YYEEEE. CDR3 DNA sequence: TGTGCCAGCAGCCTGGGACAGTGGGCTTATCAGCCCCAGCATTTT. This codes for CASSLGQWAYQPQHF.

The gene calls are TRBV5-1 and TRBJ2-5; the D gene is possibly TRBD2 (7 bases). Trimming removed 0 bases from V and 1 base from J, with 13 bases in between. Germline values: CDR1 SGHRS, CDR2 YFSETQ. The CDR3 sequence is 16 residues long. The CDR3 region is CASSLEGGVSQETQYF. CDR3 in DNA: TGCGCCAGCAGCTTGGAAGGGGGGGTCAGCCAAGAGACCCAGTACTTC.

The chain uses TRBV11-2 and TRBJ2-5, with 8 bases that match TRBD1. The CDR3 sequence is 14 residues long. V trimming: 3 bases; J trimming: 10 bases; junction bases outside the gene matches: 10. Germline V gene data show CDR1 as SGHAT and CDR2 as FQNNGV. CDR3 sequence reads: CASSFLGQGVGQYF. CDR3 DNA: TGTGCCAGCAGCTTCCTAGGACAGGGAGTGGGCCAGTACTTC.

The chain joins TRBV5-1 to TRBJ2-3; D gene ambiguous. Germline V lookup: CDR1 SGHRS, CDR2 YFSETQ. Trimming pared 5 bases from V and 2 bases from J, leaving 6 bases between. There are 12 residues in the CDR3. The CDR3 DNA follows: TGCGCCAGCAGTACCACCACAGATACGCAGTATTTT. Translating it yields CASSTTTDTQYF.

The J gene is TRBJ2-3, the V gene TRBV7-9; TRBD2 matches at 9 bases. The J segment lost 5 bases and the V segment lost 6 bases, leaving 6 bases of the junction unmatched. There are 14 residues in the CDR3. The germline V gene has CDR1 SEHNR and CDR2 FQNEAQ (reference sequence). The CDR3 DNA reads TGTGCCAGCAGAGCTAGCGGGATAGTAGATACGCAGTATTTT. It codes for CASRASGIVDTQYF.

Comment on this clone: Within the sample, other DNA sequences also encode this same CDR3. The chain is built from TRBV7-9 and TRBJ2-3, with 11 bases fitting TRBD2. With 1 base clipped from V and 1 base from J, the junction kept 1 base outside the gene matches. The CDR3 has 16 amino acids. CDR1 and CDR2 from the germline V gene are SEHNR and FQNEAQ (reference sequence). The CDR3 bases are TGTGCCAGCAGCTTAGGGGGACTAGCGGGCACAGATACGCAGTATTTT. This sequence encodes CASSLGGLAGTDTQYF.

The chain uses TRBV10-3 and TRBJ2-3; TRBD1 agrees at 10 bases. Losses at the gene ends were 4 bases for V and 1 base for J; bases not matched to a gene: 5. CDR1 is ENHRY and CDR2 is SYGVKD in the germline V gene. This CDR3 comprises 16 residues. The CDR3 protein is CAISAGTGVGTDTQYF. In nucleotides, the CDR3 is TGTGCCATCAGTGCTGGGACAGGGGTAGGCACAGATACGCAGTATTTT.

The chain combines TRBV6-5 with TRBJ1-2; D not resolved. This CDR3 is built from 14 residues. V lost 6 bases to trimming and J lost 6 bases, with 17 bases between them. CDR1 is MNHEY and CDR2 is SVGAGI in the germline V gene. CDR3 sequence: CASSPEYAPHGYTF. The CDR3 DNA is TGTGCCAGCAGCCCCGAATATGCCCCTCATGGCTACACCTTC.

This chain joins TRBV4-2 and TRBJ1-3, with TRBD1 matching 9 bases. Germline V lookup: CDR1 LGHNA, CDR2 YNFKEQ. V was clipped by 4 bases and J by 0 bases; unmatched bases: 4. This CDR3 comprises 16 residues. The CDR3 protein is CASSRDRVTSGNTIYF. CDR3 DNA sequence: TGTGCCAGCAGCCGGGACAGGGTGACCTCTGGAAACACCATATATTTT.

The V call is TRBV10-3, the J call TRBJ2-7, with 9 positions matching TRBD1. The CDR3 runs to 14 residues. Germline V gene lookup returns CDR1 ENHRY and CDR2 SYGVKD. The J segment lost 5 bases and the V segment lost 2 bases, leaving 4 bases of the junction unmatched. CDR3 coding DNA: TGTGCCATCAGTGAGGGGGGACAGGGTCACGAGCAGTACTTC. It translates to CAISEGGQGHEQYF.

Comment on this clone: Additional DNA sequences in this sample encode the identical CDR3. This chain links TRBV18 with TRBJ1-2; D not resolved. This CDR3 comprises 13 residues. V was pared by 3 bases and J by 2 bases, with 7 bases between. The germline CDR1 and CDR2 sequences are KGHSH and LQKENI. The CDR3 reads CASSPEGNYGYTF. In DNA, the CDR3 is TGTGCCAGCTCACCCGAGGGAAACTATGGCTACACCTTC.

The V call is TRBV2, the J call TRBJ1-1; TRBD1 matches 7 bases. The germline V gene encodes CDR1 SNHLY and CDR2 FYNNEI. V gave up 4 bases and J gave up 5 bases; unmatched junction bases: 7. The CDR3 has 14 residues. This CDR3 reads CASSAQGPRTEAFF. CDR3 in DNA: TGTGCCAGCAGTGCACAGGGGCCGCGGACTGAAGCTTTCTTT.

A word on this clone: One base separates it from a far larger clone, so it is likely a read error. The sample holds other DNA sequences that translate to the same CDR3. The chain has TRBV4-1 and TRBJ1-1, with D tentatively TRBD1 (6 bases). CDR1 and CDR2 from the germline V gene are MGHRA and YSYEKL. The germline V and J ends were trimmed by 4 bases and 0 bases, with 6 bases remaining between them. CDR3 length: 13 amino acids. CDR3 region: CASSRTVNTEAFF. CDR3 DNA: TGCGCCAGCAGCCGGACAGTGAACACTGAAGCTTTCTTT.

The chain links TRBV5-5 to TRBJ2-5; 7 bases are shared with TRBD1. CDR1 SGHKS and CDR2 YYEKEE come from the germline V gene (reference sequence). The ends lost 6 bases at V and 2 bases at J; junction bases unmatched: 7. This CDR3 has 14 amino acids. CDR3 amino acids: CASKVGDRQETQYF. As DNA, the CDR3 is TGTGCCAGCAAGGTTGGGGACAGACAAGAGACCCAGTACTTC. Drawing the rest from reference TRBV5-5 and TRBJ2-5, the complete variable domain is DAGVTQSPTHLIKTRGQQVTLRCSPISGHKSVSWYQQVLGQGPQFIFQYYEKEERGRGNFPDRFSARQFPNYSSELNVNALLLGDSALYLCASKVGDRQETQYFGPGTRLLVL.